The 13 T cell receptor beta chains presented below share a single source sample, sequenced in a study of T cells in Graves' hyperthyroidism and ophthalmopathy. Researchers took RNA transcripts and amplified the TCR beta CDR3 regions from them. Initially, a first-round RT-PCR of the TCR CDR3 employed the HTBI primer set. One entry per CDR3 protein, called by TCRdb with MiXCR from the multiplex PCR reads. Altogether around 500,000 distinct CDR3 sequences are present, around 15% being singletons, with the ten largest covering about 15%. The specimen sequenced was blood. Receptors were obtained from a woman aged 40 to 50 with Graves' hyperthyroidism.

This clonotype was seen many times. CDR3 DNA: TGCGCCAGCAGCTCCCAAACGACAGGGATCACTGAAGCTTTCTTT. This codes for CASSSQTTGITEAFF. The chain employs TRBV4-1 and TRBJ1-1; 7 bases are shared with TRBD1. This CDR3 spans 15 amino acids. Trimming removed 5 bases from V and 4 bases from J; junction bases left unmatched: 10. CDR1 MGHRA and CDR2 YSYEKL come from the germline V gene.

The J gene is TRBJ2-1, the V gene TRBV2, with 11 bases matching TRBD2. This CDR3 is 17 amino acids long. From germline, CDR1 is SNHLY and CDR2 FYNNEI. V was clipped by 8 bases and J by 0 bases; unmatched bases: 9. The CDR3 bases are TGTGCCAGCTCTGGCACTAGCGGGAGTCCCTCCTACAATGAGCAGTTCTTC. Translating it yields CASSGTSGSPSYNEQFF.

This clonotype has ten or more counts. J is TRBJ2-1 and V is TRBV18; D not certain. The CDR3 is 14 residues long. Trimming removed 3 bases from V and 0 bases from J, with 6 bases in between. Germline assignment: CDR1 KGHSH and CDR2 LQKENI. The CDR3 region is CASSPSSSYNEQFF. DNA for the CDR3: TGTGCCAGCTCACCCTCGAGCTCCTACAATGAGCAGTTCTTC.

The chain recombines TRBV20-1 with TRBJ2-1; 7 nucleotides match TRBD1. Trimming took 5 bases from V and 10 from J; bases not matched to a gene: 17. This CDR3 region has 15 residues. The germline gives CDR1 DFQATT, CDR2 SNEGSKA (reference sequence). CDR3 sequence (DNA): TGCAGTGCTCCTACCGGGGACAGTCCAACGTGGGAGCAGTTCTTC. This sequence encodes CSAPTGDSPTWEQFF.

This clonotype has ten or more counts. The chain links TRBV7-8 to TRBJ2-6; D may be TRBD2 (5 bases). Germline CDR1 reads SGHVS; CDR2 reads FQNEAQ. The CDR3 runs to 15 residues. The germline V and J ends were trimmed by 2 bases and 3 bases, with 8 bases remaining between them. CDR3 sequence (DNA): TGTGCCAGCAGCTTAATCCGGGGTGGGGCCAACGTCCTGACTTTC. Its translation: CASSLIRGGANVLTF.

The V gene is TRBV27, the J gene TRBJ2-7; D may match TRBD1 or TRBD2 (7 bases each). CDR1 is MNHEY, CDR2 SMNVEV, per germline (reference sequence). The V end was cut by 2 bases, the J end by 5 bases, with 16 bases between. The CDR3 spans 15 residues. The chain's CDR3 is CASSLGRGQSDEQYF. CDR3 nucleotide sequence: TGTGCCAGCAGTTTAGGGAGGGGGCAATCCGACGAGCAGTACTTC.

The V gene is TRBV3-1, the J gene TRBJ2-1; 8 bases are shared with TRBD2. The V and J ends lost 0 bases and 4 bases, in that order; junction bases with no gene match: 14. Per the germline V gene, CDR1 is LGHDT and CDR2 is YNNKEL (reference sequence). The CDR3 is 19 amino acids. This chain's CDR3 is CASSQDLGLAVSNYNEQFF. CDR3 coding DNA: TGTGCCAGCAGCCAAGATCTAGGACTAGCCGTTAGCAATTACAATGAGCAGTTCTTC.

This clonotype came up a few times. V is TRBV12-3 or TRBV12-4 and J is TRBJ1-2, with TRBD1 as a possible D gene (5 bases). CDR3 length: 13 residues. V lost 7 bases and J 5 bases, leaving 14 bases between the germline ends. Here the CDR3 reads CASNNRDGYGYTF. CDR3 in DNA: TGTGCCAGCAACAACCGGGACGGTTATGGCTACACCTTC.

This chain links TRBV6-2 or TRBV6-3 with TRBJ1-5; 8 bases fit TRBD1. The CDR3 has 16 amino acids. V gave up 2 bases and J gave up 5 bases; unmatched junction bases: 8. CDR1 and CDR2 (germline): MNHEY, SVGEGT. Written as DNA, the CDR3 is TGTGCCAGCAGTTACCCTCTAACGACAGGGGATCAGCCCCAGCATTTT. Translation gives CASSYPLTTGDQPQHF.

This chain links TRBV7-2 with TRBJ1-2; no clear D gene. The germline V gene has CDR1 SGHTA and CDR2 FQGNSA. V lost 4 bases and J 7 bases, leaving 13 bases between the germline ends. The CDR3 sequence is 13 residues long. In DNA form, the CDR3 reads TGTGCCAGCAGCTCCAGGCTTGGAGGTGGCTACACCTTC. Amino acid sequence: CASSSRLGGGYTF.

The J gene is TRBJ1-1, the V gene TRBV5-1; 8 bases agree with TRBD1. Germline CDR1 is SGHRS and CDR2 is YFSETQ. The V and J ends lost 3 bases and 1 base, in that order; junction bases with no gene match: 5. CDR3 length: 15 amino acids. This CDR3 reads CASSSNRGENTEAFF. The DNA of the CDR3 is TGCGCCAGCAGCTCGAACAGGGGGGAGAACACTGAAGCTTTCTTT.

This clonotype was picked up many times. This chain joins TRBV5-1 and TRBJ2-5; D is unresolved. The CDR3 runs 12 residues. Looked up from germline, CDR1 is SGHRS and CDR2 is YFSETQ. With 0 bases removed from V and 4 bases from J, the gap between germline ends came to 4 bases. The CDR3 sequence is CASSLALETQYF. Written as DNA, the CDR3 is TGCGCCAGCAGCTTGGCTTTAGAGACCCAGTACTTC.

This clonotype was detected a few times. This chain uses TRBV19 with TRBJ2-2, with 7 bases identical to TRBD1. The CDR3 loop spans 17 amino acids. Looked up from germline, CDR1 is LNHDA and CDR2 is SQIVND (reference sequence). V was clipped by 6 bases and J by 0 bases; unmatched bases: 10. The CDR3 DNA reads TGTGCCAGTAGGGATCCGGGACAGAGTACGAACACCGGGGAGCTGTTTTTT. This gives the protein CASRDPGQSTNTGELFF.